This T cell receptor (beta chain) was sequenced during a study of blood T cells in healthy people across ages. Study details: About one barcoded beta molecule was captured per two T cells (by template switching). Overall study results and limits: The donors' CMV status was not determined, possibly confounding changes in expanded clonotypes.

Many counts were recorded for this clonotype. Its antigen remains unidentified. Germline CDR1 is MNHNY and CDR2 is SVGAGI (reference sequence). This CDR3 spans 13 amino acids. The V end lost 8 bases, the J end lost 7 bases, and 15 bases lay between the germline ends. A second roughly 6 to 12 cycle PCR used barcoded and J-beta primers. Unique molecular identifiers of 12 random nucleotides labeled each cDNA. TCRdb processed the 5' RACE reads anew with MiXCR; each CDR3 protein has one entry. This sample has around 1,700,000 distinct CDR3 sequences; 28% occur once, and the top ten carry around 7.7%. The chain couples TRBV6-6 to TRBJ2-1; tentatively, D is TRBD2 (5 bases). Sequencing was performed on blood. The clonotype originates from a woman between 25 and 40 years old in good health. The CDR3 protein is CASLERINNEQFF. In DNA form, the CDR3 reads TGTGCCAGCCTTGAGCGGATAAATAATGAGCAGTTCTTC.